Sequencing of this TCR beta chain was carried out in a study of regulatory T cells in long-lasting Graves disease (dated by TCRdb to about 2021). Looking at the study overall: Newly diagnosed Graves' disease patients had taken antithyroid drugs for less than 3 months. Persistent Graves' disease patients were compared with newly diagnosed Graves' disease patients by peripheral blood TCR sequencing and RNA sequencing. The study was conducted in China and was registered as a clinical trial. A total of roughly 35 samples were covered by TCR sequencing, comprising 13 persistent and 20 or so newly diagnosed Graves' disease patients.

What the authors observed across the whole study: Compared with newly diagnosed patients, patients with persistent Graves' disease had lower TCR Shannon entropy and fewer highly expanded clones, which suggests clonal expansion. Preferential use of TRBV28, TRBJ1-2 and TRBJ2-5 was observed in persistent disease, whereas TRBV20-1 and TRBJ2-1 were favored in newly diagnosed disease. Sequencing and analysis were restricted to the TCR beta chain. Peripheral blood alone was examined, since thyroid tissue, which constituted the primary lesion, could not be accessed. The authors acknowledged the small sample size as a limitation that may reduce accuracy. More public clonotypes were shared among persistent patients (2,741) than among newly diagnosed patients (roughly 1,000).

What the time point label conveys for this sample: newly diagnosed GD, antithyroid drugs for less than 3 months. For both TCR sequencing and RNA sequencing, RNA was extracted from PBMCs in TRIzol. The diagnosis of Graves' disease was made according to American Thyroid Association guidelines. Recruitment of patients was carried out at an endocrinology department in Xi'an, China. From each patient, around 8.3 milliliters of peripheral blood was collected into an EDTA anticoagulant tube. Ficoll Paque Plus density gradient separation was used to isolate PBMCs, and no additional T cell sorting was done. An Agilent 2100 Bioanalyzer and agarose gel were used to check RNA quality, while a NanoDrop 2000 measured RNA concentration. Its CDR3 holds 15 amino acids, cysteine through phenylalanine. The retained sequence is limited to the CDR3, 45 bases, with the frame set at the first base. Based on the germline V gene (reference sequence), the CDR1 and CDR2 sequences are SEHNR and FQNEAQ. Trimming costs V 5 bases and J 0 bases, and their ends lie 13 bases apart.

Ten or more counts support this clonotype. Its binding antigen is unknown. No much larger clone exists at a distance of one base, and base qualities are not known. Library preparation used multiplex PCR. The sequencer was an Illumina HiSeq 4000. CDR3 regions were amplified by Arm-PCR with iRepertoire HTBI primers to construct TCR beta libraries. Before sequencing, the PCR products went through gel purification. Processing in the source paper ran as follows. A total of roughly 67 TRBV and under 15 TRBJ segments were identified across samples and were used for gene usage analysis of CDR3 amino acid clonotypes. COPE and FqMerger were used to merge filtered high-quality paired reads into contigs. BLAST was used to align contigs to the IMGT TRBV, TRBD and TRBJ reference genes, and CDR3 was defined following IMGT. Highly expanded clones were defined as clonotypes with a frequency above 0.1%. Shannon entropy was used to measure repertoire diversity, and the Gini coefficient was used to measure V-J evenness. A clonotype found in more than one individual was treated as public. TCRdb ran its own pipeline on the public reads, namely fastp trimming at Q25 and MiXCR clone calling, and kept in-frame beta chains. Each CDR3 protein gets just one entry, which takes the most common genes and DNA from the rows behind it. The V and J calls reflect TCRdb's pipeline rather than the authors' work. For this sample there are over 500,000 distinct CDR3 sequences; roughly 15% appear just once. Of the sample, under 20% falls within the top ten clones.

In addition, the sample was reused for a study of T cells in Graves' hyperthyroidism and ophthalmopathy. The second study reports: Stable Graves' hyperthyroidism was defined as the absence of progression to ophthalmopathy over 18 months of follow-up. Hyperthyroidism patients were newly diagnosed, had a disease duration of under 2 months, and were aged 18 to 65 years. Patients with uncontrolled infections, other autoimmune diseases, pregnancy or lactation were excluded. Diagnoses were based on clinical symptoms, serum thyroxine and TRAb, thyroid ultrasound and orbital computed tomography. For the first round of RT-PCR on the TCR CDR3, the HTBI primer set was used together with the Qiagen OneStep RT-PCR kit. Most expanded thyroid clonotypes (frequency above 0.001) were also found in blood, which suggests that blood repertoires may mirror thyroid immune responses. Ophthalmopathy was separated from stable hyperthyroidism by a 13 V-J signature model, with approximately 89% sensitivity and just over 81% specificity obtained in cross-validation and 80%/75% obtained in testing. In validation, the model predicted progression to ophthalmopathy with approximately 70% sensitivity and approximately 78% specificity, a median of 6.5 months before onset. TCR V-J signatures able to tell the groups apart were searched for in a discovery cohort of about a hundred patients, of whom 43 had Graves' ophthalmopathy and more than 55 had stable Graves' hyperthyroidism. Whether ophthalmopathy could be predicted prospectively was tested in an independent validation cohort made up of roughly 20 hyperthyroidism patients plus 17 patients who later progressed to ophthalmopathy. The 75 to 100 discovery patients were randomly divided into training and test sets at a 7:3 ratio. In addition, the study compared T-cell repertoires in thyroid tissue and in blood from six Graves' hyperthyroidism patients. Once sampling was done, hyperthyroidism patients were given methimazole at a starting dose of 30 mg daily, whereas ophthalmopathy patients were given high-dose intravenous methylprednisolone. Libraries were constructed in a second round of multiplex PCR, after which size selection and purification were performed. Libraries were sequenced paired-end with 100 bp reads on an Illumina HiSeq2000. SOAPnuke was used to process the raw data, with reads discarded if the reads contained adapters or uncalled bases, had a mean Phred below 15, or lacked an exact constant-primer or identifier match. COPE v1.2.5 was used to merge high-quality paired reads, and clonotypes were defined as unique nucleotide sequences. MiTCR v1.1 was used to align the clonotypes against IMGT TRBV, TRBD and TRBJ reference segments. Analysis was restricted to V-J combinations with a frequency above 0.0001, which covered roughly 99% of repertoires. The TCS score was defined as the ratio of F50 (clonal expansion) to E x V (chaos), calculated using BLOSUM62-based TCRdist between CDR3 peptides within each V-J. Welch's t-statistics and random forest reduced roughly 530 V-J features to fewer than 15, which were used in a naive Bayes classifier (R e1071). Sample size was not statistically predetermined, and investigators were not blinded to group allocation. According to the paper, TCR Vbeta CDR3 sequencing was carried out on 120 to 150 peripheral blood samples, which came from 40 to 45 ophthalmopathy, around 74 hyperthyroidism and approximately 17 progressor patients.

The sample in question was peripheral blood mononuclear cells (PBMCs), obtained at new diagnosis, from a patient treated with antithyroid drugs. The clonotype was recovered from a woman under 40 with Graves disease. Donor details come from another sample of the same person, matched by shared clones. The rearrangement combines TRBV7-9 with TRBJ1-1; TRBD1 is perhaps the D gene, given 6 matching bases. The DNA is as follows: TGTGCCAGCAGCCCAAGACAGGATATGAACACTGAAGCTTTCTTT. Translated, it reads CASSPRQDMNTEAFF.